This T cell receptor (beta chain) was observed in a study of blood T cells in healthy people across ages. Study information: Template switching retrieved approximately one barcoded beta molecule for each two T cells. Study observations and caveats: Age advanced and TCR beta diversity per million T cells fell, roughly linearly.

It was with a sample-barcoded 5' primer and a J-beta primer mix that a second PCR of roughly 7 to 12 cycles was run. TCRdb itself ran the 5' RACE reads through MiXCR, one entry per CDR3 protein. The table has hundreds of thousands of distinct CDR3 sequences, 32% seen once. Germline CDR1 is SQVTM and CDR2 is ANQGSEA. There are 13 residues in the CDR3. V lost 4 bases and J lost 4, with 13 bases in between. This clonotype was observed at least ten times. Its antigen is undetermined. Sequences were obtained from blood. This sequence was found in an elderly woman in good health. The gene calls are TRBV29-1 and TRBJ1-1; D remains unclear. DNA of the CDR3: TGCAGCGTTGTCAAAGTAGAAGCCACTGAAGCTTTCTTT. This sequence encodes CSVVKVEATEAFF.